Shown below are 23 T cell receptor beta chains from a single sample sequenced in a study of cytomegalovirus exposure and HLA in healthy donors. Assay: immunoSEQ multiplex PCR; the TCRdb copy retains only in-frame clones and omits some. Here the sample spans approximately 150,000 clones, about 89% being singletons. Input material: PBMCs. These TCRs come from a young man in good health and CMV-seropositive.

This chain uses TRBV2 with TRBJ1-4; D possibly corresponds to TRBD1 (6 bases). Germline CDR1 SNHLY, CDR2 FYNNEI. The CDR3 extends over 15 amino acids. Trimming cost V 6 bases and J 8 bases, with 19 bases left between them. CDR3 DNA: TGTGCCAGCAGCCCGCAGGGGATTGTTAACGAAAAACTGTTTTTT. This encodes CASSPQGIVNEKLFF.

This chain connects TRBV18 to TRBJ2-5, with 12 positions matching TRBD2. Germline CDR1 and CDR2: KGHSH and LQKENI. V trimming: 4 bases; J trimming: 3 bases; junction bases outside the gene matches: 3. CDR3 length: 15 amino acids. CDR3 sequence reads: CASSQRLAGEETQYF. In nucleotides, the CDR3 is TGTGCCAGCTCACAAAGACTAGCGGGGGAAGAGACCCAGTACTTC.

This chain uses TRBV5-1 with TRBJ2-1; 7 positions match TRBD2. The germline CDR1 and CDR2 sequences are SGHRS and YFSETQ. Trimming removed 1 base from V and 7 bases from J; junction bases left unmatched: 2. The CDR3 has 13 residues. The CDR3 loop is CASSLTSENEQFF. The CDR3 DNA reads as TGCGCCAGCAGCTTGACTAGCGAGAATGAGCAGTTCTTC. The variable domain in full, with the rest retrieved from reference TRBV5-1 and TRBJ2-1, is KAGVTQTPRYLIKTRGQQVTLSCSPISGHRSVSWYQQTPGQGLQFLFEYFSETQRNKGNFPGRFSGRQFSNSRSEMNVSTLELGDSALYLCASSLTSENEQFFGPGTRLTVL.

The gene calls are TRBV6-1 and TRBJ2-5; D possibly corresponds to TRBD2 (7 bases). Trimming shortened V by 1 base and J by 4 bases, and 13 bases separated the two germline ends. CDR3 length: 15 residues. Looked up from germline, CDR1 is MNHNS and CDR2 is SASEGT. The chain's CDR3 is CASSEVQGGRETQYF. DNA of the CDR3: TGTGCCAGCAGTGAAGTACAGGGCGGGAGAGAGACCCAGTACTTC.

The V call is TRBV5-6, the J call TRBJ2-3, with 7 bases that match TRBD1. Germline V gene sequence: CDR1 SGHDT, CDR2 YYEEEE. The CDR3 is 14 amino acids. V was pared by 4 bases and J by 2 bases, with 4 bases of the junction left unmatched. CDR3 nucleotide sequence: TGTGCCAGCAGCGCGACAGGGACCACAGATACGCAGTATTTT. It codes for CASSATGTTDTQYF.

The chain links TRBV6-5 to TRBJ1-1; D gene ambiguous. V was trimmed by 2 bases and J by 0 bases, leaving 7 bases between them. CDR1 is MNHEY and CDR2 is SVGAGI in the germline V gene. The CDR3 has 14 residues. Written as DNA, the CDR3 is TGTGCCAGCAGTTACGTGAGCATGAACACTGAAGCTTTCTTT. Translated, it gives CASSYVSMNTEAFF.

The chain has TRBV7-2 and TRBJ1-2; perhaps TRBD1 as D (5 bases). The CDR3 length is 18 residues. V was clipped by 4 bases and J by 6 bases, with 27 bases between them. Germline-derived CDR1 and CDR2 are SGHTA and FQGNSA. The CDR3 region is CASSYLPMPGGVGDGYTF. For the CDR3, the DNA is TGTGCCAGCAGCTACCTTCCGATGCCAGGAGGGGTAGGAGATGGCTACACCTTC.

V gene TRBV7-9 combines with J gene TRBJ2-5, with D uncertain. There are 13 residues in the CDR3. The V end was cut by 4 bases, the J end by 9 bases, with 15 bases between. Germline loops: CDR1 SEHNR, CDR2 FQNEAQ (reference sequence). CDR3 DNA sequence: TGTGCCAGCAGCTACGCGAGGCGGAGATCCCAGTACTTC. This gives the protein CASSYARRRSQYF. The whole variable domain, filled in from reference TRBV7-9 and TRBJ2-5, reads DTGVSQNPRHKITKRGQNVTFRCDPISEHNRLYWYRQTLGQGPEFLTYFQNEAQLEKSRLLSDRFSAERPKGSFSTLEIQRTEQGDSAMYLCASSYARRRSQYFGPGTRLLVL.

The V call is TRBV18, the J call TRBJ1-1; weak D call: TRBD1 (5 bases). Per germline, CDR1 KGHSH and CDR2 LQKENI. V lost 8 bases, J lost 0 bases, and 16 bases lay in between. The CDR3 is 15 amino acids. DNA for the CDR3: TGTGCCAGCCAGGGCGGGGGTTCGGTGAACACTGAAGCTTTCTTT. It translates to CASQGGGSVNTEAFF. Variable domain in full (rest from reference TRBV18 and TRBJ1-1): NAGVMQNPRHLVRRRGQEARLRCSPMKGHSHVYWYRQLPEEGLKFMVYLQKENIIDESGMPKERFSAEFPKEGPSILRIQQVVRGDSAAYFCASQGGGSVNTEAFFGQGTRLTVV.

V and J are TRBV19 and TRBJ1-1, with 7 bases that match TRBD1. Looked up from germline, CDR1 is LNHDA and CDR2 is SQIVND (reference sequence). The CDR3 loop spans 13 amino acids. Unmatched junction bases numbered 7, after V lost 6 bases and J lost 6 bases. In DNA, the CDR3 is TGTGCCAGTAGCAACAGGGGACCCCCTGAAGCTTTCTTT. As protein: CASSNRGPPEAFF.

The chain links TRBV7-8 to TRBJ1-4; 7 bases align to TRBD1. V lost 4 bases to trimming and J lost 8 bases; unmatched junction nucleotides: 13. This CDR3 region has 16 residues. Per the germline V gene, CDR1 is SGHVS and CDR2 is FQNEAQ. The CDR3 DNA reads TGTGCCAGCAGCTCCAGACGACAGGGTCCGGTGGAAAAACTGTTTTTT. It yields the protein CASSSRRQGPVEKLFF. Looking up the rest from reference TRBV7-8 and TRBJ1-4 gives the full variable domain: GAGVSQSPRYKVAKRGQDVALRCDPISGHVSLFWYQQALGQGPEFLTYFQNEAQLDKSGLPSDRFFAERPEGSVSTLKIQRTQQEDSAVYLCASSSRRQGPVEKLFFGSGTQLSVL.

The chain combines TRBV7-2 with TRBJ2-2; 12 bases fit TRBD2. The V gene's germline CDR1 is SGHTA and CDR2 FQGNSA. This CDR3 is 16 amino acids long. Trimming cost V 5 bases and J 3 bases; bases outside gene matches: 4. In DNA, the CDR3 is TGTGCCAGCAGCACCAGACTAGCGGGAGACACCGGGGAGCTGTTTTTT. This encodes CASSTRLAGDTGELFF.

The J gene is TRBJ2-7, the V gene TRBV5-1; TRBD1 matches at 10 bases. Germline V gene data show CDR1 as SGHRS and CDR2 as YFSETQ. With 5 bases clipped from V and 1 base from J, the junction kept 6 bases outside the gene matches. The CDR3 runs to 15 residues. Here the CDR3 DNA reads TGCGCCAGCAGACGGGACAGGGGTCTATCCTACGAGCAGTACTTC. This sequence encodes CASRRDRGLSYEQYF. The entire variable domain, with the rest obtained from reference TRBV5-1 and TRBJ2-7, is as follows: KAGVTQTPRYLIKTRGQQVTLSCSPISGHRSVSWYQQTPGQGLQFLFEYFSETQRNKGNFPGRFSGRQFSNSRSEMNVSTLELGDSALYLCASRRDRGLSYEQYFGPGTRLTVT.

The chain employs TRBV2 and TRBJ2-1; no firm D call. The CDR3 spans 14 residues. Trimming left V 8 bases short and J 0 bases short, with 11 bases between. From germline, CDR1 is SNHLY and CDR2 FYNNEI. This chain's CDR3 is CASESSPSYNEQFF. The CDR3 DNA reads TGTGCCAGCGAAAGCTCCCCCTCCTACAATGAGCAGTTCTTC.

Judged by abundance, this clone is medium-sized. This rearrangement joins TRBV30 to TRBJ2-7, with 7 positions matching TRBD2. Germline trimming cut 3 bases from V and 0 bases from J; bases unmatched to any gene: 8. CDR1 is GTSNPN and CDR2 is SVGIG in the germline V gene (reference sequence). The CDR3 length is 15 residues. Here the CDR3 reads CAWSPLGGDSYEQYF. The DNA of the CDR3 is TGTGCCTGGAGCCCCTTGGGGGGGGACTCCTACGAGCAGTACTTC.

This clone was counted only a few times. The chain carries TRBV25-1 and TRBJ2-7, with TRBD1 matching 7 bases. V lost 4 bases and J lost 2; bases outside the gene matches: 5. In germline, CDR1 is MGHDK, CDR2 SYGVNS. The CDR3 runs 14 residues. CDR3 sequence: CASSAWDSTYEQYF. The CDR3 DNA follows: TGTGCCAGCAGTGCCTGGGACAGTACCTACGAGCAGTACTTC.

The V call is TRBV5-1, the J call TRBJ2-5; TRBD1 agrees at 9 bases. In germline, CDR1 is SGHRS, CDR2 YFSETQ. J lost 4 bases, V lost 4 bases, and 8 bases had no gene match. CDR3 size: 15 residues. CDR3 sequence reads: CASSPGQGFGETQYF. For the CDR3, the DNA is TGCGCCAGCAGCCCGGGACAGGGATTTGGAGAGACCCAGTACTTC. The whole variable domain, remainder taken from reference TRBV5-1 and TRBJ2-5, is KAGVTQTPRYLIKTRGQQVTLSCSPISGHRSVSWYQQTPGQGLQFLFEYFSETQRNKGNFPGRFSGRQFSNSRSEMNVSTLELGDSALYLCASSPGQGFGETQYFGPGTRLLVL.

The chain uses TRBV15 and TRBJ2-1; 10 nucleotides agree with TRBD1. Per germline, CDR1 LNHNV and CDR2 YYDKDF (reference sequence). The V and J ends lost 10 bases and 3 bases, in that order; junction bases with no gene match: 3. CDR3 length: 13 residues. The CDR3 DNA follows: TGTGCCATACGGGACAGGGGCTACAATGAGCAGTTCTTC. Translated: CAIRDRGYNEQFF.

The chain employs TRBV11-2 and TRBJ1-2, with 7 nucleotides matching TRBD1. Unmatched junction bases numbered 11, after V lost 5 bases and J lost 5 bases. Germline V gene data show CDR1 as SGHAT and CDR2 as FQNNGV. The CDR3 runs 15 residues. The CDR3 spells CASSPGRQGGYGYTF. The DNA for the CDR3 is TGTGCCAGCAGCCCTGGGAGACAGGGCGGGTATGGCTACACCTTC.

This clone was recorded only once. This chain links TRBV9 with TRBJ2-1; D remains unclear. From germline, CDR1 is SGDLS and CDR2 YYNGEE. V dropped 1 base and J dropped 0 bases, with 14 bases sitting between them. CDR3 size: 17 residues. The CDR3 spells CASSVSPSRSSYNEQFF. The CDR3 DNA follows: TGTGCCAGCAGCGTAAGTCCGTCGAGGAGCTCCTACAATGAGCAGTTCTTC.

CDR3 sequence: CASSLAQDSPQFF. The CDR3 DNA follows: TGTGCCAGCAGCTTAGCACAGGACAGTCCGCAGTTCTTC. The J gene is TRBJ2-1, the V gene TRBV7-6, with D tentatively TRBD1 (6 bases). Germline V gene lookup returns CDR1 SGHVS and CDR2 FNYEAQ. The V gene lost 0 bases and the J gene lost 12 bases, with 12 bases spanning the gap. The CDR3 is 13 residues long. The whole variable domain, remainder taken from reference TRBV7-6 and TRBJ2-1, is GAGVSQSPRYKVTKRGQDVALRCDPISGHVSLYWYRQALGQGPEFLTYFNYEAQQDKSGLPNDRFSAERPEGSISTLTIQRTEQRDSAMYRCASSLAQDSPQFFGPGTRLTVL.

This clone appeared a few times. The V and J genes are TRBV7-2 and TRBJ2-7, with 7 bases that match TRBD2. Germline V gives CDR1 SGHTA, CDR2 FQGNSA. V lost 3 bases and J lost 3; bases outside the gene matches: 8. The CDR3 has 15 residues. CDR3 in DNA: TGTGCCAGCAGCTTTCGGGCTAGCGGCTTCTACGAGCAGTACTTC. Translation gives CASSFRASGFYEQYF.

The rearrangement joins TRBV5-1 to TRBJ1-2; 7 nucleotides match TRBD1. Trimming at V came to 2 bases and at J to 6 bases, leaving 10 bases not matched to a gene. Per germline, CDR1 SGHRS and CDR2 YFSETQ. The CDR3 loop spans 15 amino acids. Written as DNA, the CDR3 is TGCGCCAGCAGCTTCTACACAGGGGTTGTAGATGGCTACACCTTC. It translates to CASSFYTGVVDGYTF. Supplemented by reference TRBV5-1 and TRBJ1-2, the full variable domain reads KAGVTQTPRYLIKTRGQQVTLSCSPISGHRSVSWYQQTPGQGLQFLFEYFSETQRNKGNFPGRFSGRQFSNSRSEMNVSTLELGDSALYLCASSFYTGVVDGYTFGSGTRLTVV.